Listed here are 26 T cell receptor beta chains from one sample, sequenced in a study of identical twins. TCRdb passed the 5' RACE reads through MiXCR, listing each CDR3 protein once. Of 700,000 to 950,000 distinct CDR3 sequences listed, 9% to 15% are singletons. This sample also belongs to another study, concerning yellow fever vaccine responses in identical twins.

Sample: PBMCs. The receptors shown here come from a woman between 18 and 29 years old in good health.

This clonotype was detected only a few times. An end of the junction does not agree with germline; a read error may underlie this. The chain is built from TRBV14 and TRBJ2-7; D perhaps matches TRBD1 (6 bases). The CDR3 loop spans 13 amino acids. Germline V lookup: CDR1 SGHDN, CDR2 FVKESK. CDR3 DNA sequence: TGTGCCAGCAACCAACAGGGTTTAGGGGAGCAGTACTTC. Translation: CASNQQGLGEQYF.

Only a few counts were recorded for this clonotype. This sequence joins TRBV7-9 and TRBJ2-2; 11 positions agree with TRBD2. Germline V gene sequence: CDR1 SEHNR, CDR2 FQNEAQ (reference sequence). The CDR3 loop spans 16 amino acids. V gave up 5 bases and J gave up 5 bases; unmatched junction bases: 7. The CDR3 nucleotides are TGTGCCAGCAGCAATCTAGCGGGAGGTAGTACCGGGGAGCTGTTTTTT. This codes for CASSNLAGGSTGELFF.

At least ten counts were recorded for this clonotype. V is TRBV5-1 and J is TRBJ2-6; 7 bases are a match to TRBD1. The germline V gene has CDR1 SGHRS and CDR2 YFSETQ. CDR3 length: 17 residues. Losses at the gene ends were 2 bases for V and 1 base for J; bases not matched to a gene: 6. The CDR3 bases are TGCGCCAGCAGCTTAACCGGGACAGCATCTGGGGCCAACGTCCTGACTTTC. Residues: CASSLTGTASGANVLTF.

This clonotype was picked up a small number of times. The V gene is TRBV5-1, the J gene TRBJ2-5, with 7 bases lining up with TRBD1. This CDR3 is 16 amino acids long. Germline CDR1 is SGHRS and CDR2 is YFSETQ. Germline trimming cut 1 base from V and 1 base from J; bases unmatched to any gene: 7. In nucleotides, the CDR3 is TGCGCCAGCAGCTTGCGGCAGGGGGTATCCCAAGAGACCCAGTACTTC. Translated: CASSLRQGVSQETQYF.

This sequence joins TRBV15 and TRBJ2-7; tentative D call: TRBD2 (6 bases). The germline V gene has CDR1 LNHNV and CDR2 YYDKDF (reference sequence). This CDR3 is 14 amino acids long. V was trimmed by 0 bases and J by 4 bases, leaving 10 bases between them. CDR3 DNA sequence: TGTGCCACCAGCAGAGATCAGGAGGGGTACGAGCAGTACTTC. It yields the protein CATSRDQEGYEQYF.

The rearrangement links TRBV28 to TRBJ2-7; D remains unclear. The V end was cut by 5 bases, the J end by 3 bases, with 14 bases between. The CDR3 consists of 14 residues. Germline CDR1 is MDHEN and CDR2 is SYDVKM. In nucleotides, the CDR3 is TGTGCCAGCAGTCCGGACCTTATCGGCTACGAGCAGTACTTC. Translating gives CASSPDLIGYEQYF.

This sequence joins TRBV9 and TRBJ1-3; 8 nucleotides agree with TRBD1. The CDR3 loop spans 17 amino acids. V lost 4 bases to trimming and J lost 4 bases; unmatched junction nucleotides: 13. Germline V CDR1 and CDR2: SGDLS, YYNGEE. The CDR3 DNA is TGTGCCAGCAGCACCCACCCGACAGGGGCCCGGGGAAACACCATATATTTT. Translation: CASSTHPTGARGNTIYF.

The V and J genes are TRBV3-1 and TRBJ2-1, with 7 bases fitting TRBD2. The CDR3 spans 15 residues. Germline values: CDR1 LGHDT, CDR2 YNNKEL (reference sequence). V dropped 4 bases and J dropped 4; count of bases not matched to a gene: 7. CDR3 sequence (DNA): TGTGCCAGCAGCCCCGCGGGAGTCCCTTACAATGAGCAGTTCTTC. Protein: CASSPAGVPYNEQFF.

This clonotype was picked up a small number of times. The V and J genes are TRBV9 and TRBJ2-1; TRBD2 matches 7 bases. Per germline, CDR1 SGDLS and CDR2 YYNGEE. The V and J ends lost 1 base and 8 bases, in that order; junction bases with no gene match: 6. The CDR3 runs to 14 residues. CDR3 amino acids: CASSVRLAWDEQFF. CDR3 DNA: TGTGCCAGCAGCGTACGACTAGCTTGGGATGAGCAGTTCTTC. Full variable domain (rest looked up from reference TRBV9 and TRBJ2-1): DSGVTQTPKHLITATGQRVTLRCSPRSGDLSVYWYQQSLDQGLQFLIQYYNGEERAKGNILERFSAQQFPDLHSELNLSSLELGDSALYFCASSVRLAWDEQFFGPGTRLTVL.

The V and J genes are TRBV5-5 and TRBJ2-5; tentatively, D is TRBD1 (6 bases). Trimming took off 2 bases at V and 3 bases at J, with 11 bases between the two ends. The CDR3 length is 14 residues. Germline CDR1 is SGHKS and CDR2 is YYEKEE (reference sequence). In nucleotides, the CDR3 is TGTGCCAGCAGCTTCTTTTACAGGGAAGAGACCCAGTACTTC. Its protein is CASSFFYREETQYF.

Only a few counts were recorded for this clonotype. The chain joins TRBV7-9 to TRBJ2-1; 9 bases agree with TRBD2. This CDR3 spans 16 amino acids. Germline values: CDR1 SEHNR, CDR2 FQNEAQ (reference sequence). The junction had 15 bases not matched to a gene; V was cut back by 7 bases and J by 8 bases. The CDR3 loop is CASISVGNSGSYEQFF. Written as DNA, the CDR3 is TGTGCCAGCATTTCTGTTGGGAATAGCGGGAGCTATGAGCAGTTCTTC.

This clonotype was counted many times. The chain joins TRBV10-3 to TRBJ2-1; D call uncertain. V lost 2 bases, J lost 9 bases, and 8 bases lay in between. From germline, CDR1 is ENHRY and CDR2 SYGVKD. This CDR3 comprises 12 residues. In DNA, the CDR3 is TGTGCCATCAGTGAGCCATTAAGTGAGCAGTTCTTC. Protein: CAISEPLSEQFF.

This clonotype came up a few times. This sequence joins TRBV7-8 and TRBJ2-1, with D perhaps TRBD1 (5 bases). V gave up 6 bases and J gave up 4 bases, with 16 bases separating them. The CDR3 spans 15 residues. The germline CDR1 and CDR2 sequences are SGHVS and FQNEAQ. The CDR3 region is CASSFQGSPYNEQFF. For the CDR3, the DNA is TGTGCCAGCAGTTTCCAGGGTTCCCCTTACAATGAGCAGTTCTTC.

In its sample, this clonotype was seen many times. The rearrangement links TRBV12-3 or TRBV12-4 to TRBJ2-2; 7 bases line up with TRBD2. The CDR3 runs to 15 residues. V was pared by 6 bases and J by 3 bases, with 7 bases of the junction left unmatched. The CDR3 region has the DNA TGTGCCAGCAGAGTGAGCGGGGTGGACACCGGGGAGCTGTTTTTT. Protein sequence: CASRVSGVDTGELFF.

The chain combines TRBV4-1 with TRBJ2-2, with D tentatively TRBD2 (6 bases). Trimming left V 4 bases short and J 0 bases short, with 15 bases between. Germline V gives CDR1 MGHRA, CDR2 YSYEKL. The CDR3 has 17 amino acids. The CDR3 DNA reads as TGCGCCAGCAGCCCCGAGCGGGTAGCGGCGAACACCGGGGAGCTGTTTTTT. Residues: CASSPERVAANTGELFF.

In DNA, the CDR3 is TGTGCCAGCAGCGGCATCGGGTCTCAGCCTTACAATGAGCAGTTCTTC. It translates to CASSGIGSQPYNEQFF. The V and J genes are TRBV16 and TRBJ2-1; D uncertain. CDR1 and CDR2 (germline): KGHSY, FQNENV. CDR3 length equals 16 residues. Trimming removed 5 bases at V and 4 bases at J, with 18 bases between.

A few counts support this clonotype. This chain joins TRBV20-1 and TRBJ2-6, with D tentatively TRBD2 (6 bases). Trimming cost V 7 bases and J 0 bases, with 10 bases left between them. Germline-derived CDR1 and CDR2 are DFQATT and SNEGSKA (reference sequence). The CDR3 runs to 14 residues. CDR3 bases: TGCAGTGTCCCAGCGGGCTCTGGGGCCAACGTCCTGACTTTC. As protein: CSVPAGSGANVLTF.

Details on this clonotype: The junction differs from germline at one of its ends, possibly a read error. This chain links TRBV20-1 with TRBJ1-1; D might be TRBD1 (5 bases). Germline loops: CDR1 DFQATT, CDR2 SNEGSKA (reference sequence). The CDR3 consists of 16 residues. The CDR3 sequence is CCARVILRGAGAEAFF. The CDR3, as DNA: TGCTGTGCTAGAGTGATCCTAAGGGGCGCGGGGGCTGAAGCTTTCTTT.

This clonotype was picked up many times. This rearrangement joins TRBV20-1 to TRBJ2-1; a weak D match, TRBD1 (6 bases). V was clipped by 5 bases and J by 14 bases, with 19 bases between them. CDR3 length: 12 amino acids. Germline CDR1 is DFQATT and CDR2 is SNEGSKA (reference sequence). The CDR3 DNA is TGCAGTGCTCTCGCGGTCCGGGACAAGGAGTTCTTC. It specifies CSALAVRDKEFF.

In its sample, this clonotype was seen a few times. This may stem from a read error, because a much larger clone lies one nucleotide away. The chain combines TRBV3-1 with TRBJ1-2; TRBD1 agrees at 10 bases. Germline trimming cut 3 bases from V and 4 bases from J; bases unmatched to any gene: 2. The CDR3 is made up of 14 amino acids. The germline CDR1 and CDR2 sequences are LGHDT and YNNKEL (reference sequence). The CDR3 nucleotides read TGTGCCAGCAGCCAGGGACAGGGGATCTATGGCTACACCTTC. Translated, it gives CASSQGQGIYGYTF.

V is TRBV7-8 and J is TRBJ2-1; 16 bases are shared with TRBD2. CDR3 length: 18 residues. Germline trimming cut 1 base from V and 4 bases from J; bases unmatched to any gene: 4. Germline V lookup: CDR1 SGHVS, CDR2 FQNEAQ. CDR3 amino acids: CASSLVPGLAGGYNEQFF. The CDR3 nucleotides are TGTGCCAGCAGCTTAGTCCCGGGACTAGCGGGGGGGTACAATGAGCAGTTCTTC.

The rearrangement joins TRBV12-3 or TRBV12-4 to TRBJ2-7; 7 bases line up with TRBD2. The V gene end was trimmed by 3 bases and the J gene end by 9 bases; junction bases not matched to a gene: 8. This CDR3 spans 13 amino acids. CDR3 sequence: CASSFGWRERQYF. CDR3 sequence (DNA): TGTGCCAGCAGTTTCGGGTGGCGGGAGCGGCAGTACTTC.

This clonotype occurred a few times. The chain is built from TRBV24-1 and TRBJ2-2; 9 nucleotides agree with TRBD1. CDR1 and CDR2 from the germline V gene are KGHDR and SFDVKD. The V segment lost 0 bases and the J segment 5 bases; nucleotides outside the gene matches: 6. The CDR3 is made up of 17 amino acids. In DNA, the CDR3 is TGTGCCACCAGTGATTTGCGGACAGGGGTGACTACCGGGGAGCTGTTTTTT. This encodes CATSDLRTGVTTGELFF.

This clonotype was seen repeatedly, ten times or more. CDR3 residues: CASSSAASGSYEQYF. The CDR3 DNA sequence: TGTGCCAGCAGTTCGGCGGCTAGCGGGAGCTACGAGCAGTACTTC. V and J are TRBV12-3 or TRBV12-4 and TRBJ2-7; 10 bases match TRBD2. CDR3 length equals 15 residues. V was pared by 4 bases and J by 3 bases, with 6 bases of the junction left unmatched.

This clonotype was counted only a few times. The chain uses TRBV5-1 and TRBJ2-7, with 8 positions matching TRBD1. V dropped 0 bases and J dropped 3; count of bases not matched to a gene: 2. The CDR3 is 14 residues long. Germline-derived CDR1 and CDR2 are SGHRS and YFSETQ. In DNA, the CDR3 is TGCGCCAGCAGCTTGGGGACAGGGTACTACGAGCAGTACGTC. It codes for CASSLGTGYYEQYV.

This clonotype was picked up a small number of times. The chain has TRBV15 and TRBJ2-5; D is uncertain. V shed 2 bases and J shed 4 bases, with 8 bases lying between them. Germline CDR1 is LNHNV and CDR2 is YYDKDF (reference sequence). The CDR3 has 13 amino acids. CDR3 protein: CATSRPPGETQYF. The CDR3 DNA follows: TGTGCCACCAGCAGACCCCCGGGAGAGACCCAGTACTTC.